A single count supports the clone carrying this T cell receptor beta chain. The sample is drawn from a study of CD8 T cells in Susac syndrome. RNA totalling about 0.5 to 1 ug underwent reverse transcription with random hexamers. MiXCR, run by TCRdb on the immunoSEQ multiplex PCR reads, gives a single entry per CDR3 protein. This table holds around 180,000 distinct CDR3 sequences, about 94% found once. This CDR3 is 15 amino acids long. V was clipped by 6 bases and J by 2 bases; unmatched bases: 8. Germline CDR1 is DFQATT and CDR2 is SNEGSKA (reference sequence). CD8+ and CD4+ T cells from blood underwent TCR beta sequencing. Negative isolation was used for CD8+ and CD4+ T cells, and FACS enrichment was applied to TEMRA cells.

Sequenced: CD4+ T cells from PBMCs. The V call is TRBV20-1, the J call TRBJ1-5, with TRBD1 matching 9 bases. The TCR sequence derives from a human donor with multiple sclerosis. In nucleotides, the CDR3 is TGCAGTGCGAGACAGGGGGGCAACGGCAATCAGCCCCAGCATTTT. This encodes CSARQGGNGNQPQHF.